This TCR beta chain emerged from a study of cytomegalovirus exposure and HLA in healthy donors (dated by TCRdb to the late 2010s). Concerning the study at large: An earlier analysis of approximately 640 of the donors reported 250 to 300 Gb of sequence data and more than 90 million unique TCR beta sequences from roughly 180 million T cells. An early release covering some 640 HLA-typed donors comprised about 290 gigabases of sequencing data and about 90 million unique TCR sequences. Among the approximately 430 genotyped donors, around 81% belonged to the genetic ancestry cluster associated with self-reported Caucasian donors. The aim of the study was to test whether cataloging public T cell receptors could identify signatures of past pathogen exposure. The study used immunosequencing to profile the T cell repertoires of 666 subjects and linked those repertoires to cytomegalovirus serostatus. In addition to the first cohort of hundreds of subjects, a separate validation cohort of approximately 110 different subjects was used. To predict cytomegalovirus infection status, the study brought together high-throughput TCR immunosequencing, statistical association of individual TCRs with disease status, and machine learning. A later analysis re-examined previously published TCR beta repertoires from more than 550 donors and added high-resolution HLA genotyping to investigate patterns of TCR occurrence. Rather than drawing on any new phenotypic data, the later analysis identified candidate immune exposures from TCR beta sequences and the way those sequences occurred across donors. To decide whether each TCR beta V gene segment behaved as functional or pseudogenic, an earlier analysis of some 540 of the donors relied on high-throughput TCR beta sequencing. Donor age, sex, ethnicity and CMV serostatus were compiled together with the repertoire data. In a later genetic analysis, genome-wide SNP genotypes for about three fifths of the 666 donors were used, and that subset was treated as a discovery cohort. Every repertoire in the discovery cohort had been generated on one and the same sequencing platform. HLA typing included class I and class II loci at four-digit resolution. Typing coverage differed by locus: A, B, C, DRB1 and DQB1 were typed in roughly 629-640 donors, DQA1 in 500 to 550, DPA1 in some 610, and DPB1 in about 450. Roughly 5 DR-DQ haplotypes were handled as single units for association and clustering because linkage in the cohort was strong. Among around 400 genotyped donors of the cohort, an average of around 250,000 unique TCR beta nucleotide sequences was sequenced per donor, of which approximately 18% were non-productive.

As for this clone: Its antigen is unknown. No base-level quality is on record; no much larger clone is a single base apart.

The cohort comprised approximately 700 healthy bone marrow donors. Cohort members were all nominally healthy when sampled, although unrecorded immune exposures were likely present. The donor was CMV seropositive and belonged to the group of around 300 seropositive cohort members. A peripheral blood sample was collected from each donor, and TCR beta sequencing was performed on peripheral blood mononuclear cells. The Qiagen DNeasy Blood Extraction Kit was used to extract genomic DNA from the blood cell samples. The CDR3 has 13 amino acids, counting the end cysteine and phenylalanine. This entry keeps only the CDR3 DNA: 39 bases, framed from base 1. Ends trimmed: V by 4 bases, J by 5 bases; bases unmatched to a gene: 8. CDR1 SQVTM and CDR2 ANQGSEA are derived from the germline V gene. Library generation was performed with the immunoSEQ multiplex PCR assay. A mixture of 60 forward primers for TCR Vbeta segments and 13 reverse primers for TCR Jbeta segments was used in the multiplex PCR. The CDR3 region of rearranged TCR beta genes was amplified from genomic DNA by a multiplex PCR assay. On the Illumina HiSeq System, the amplified TCR beta libraries were sequenced as 87-base-pair reads. Per the original workflow: A later analysis counted approximately 76 million unique TCR beta chains across the 550 to 700 repertoires, and around 9.9 million of these chains were shared by at least two donors. To remove PCR and sequencing errors, raw reads were error-corrected and collapsed into unique sequences using a nearest-neighbor algorithm that merged closely related sequences. V, D and J gene segments were assigned by aligning CDR3 sequences to IMGT reference sequences. For a sequence to be retained, a match of at least six nucleotides was required to both a V gene segment and a J gene segment. A rearrangement was called productive if the CDR3 had no stop codons and remained in frame with V and J, and every other rearrangement was called non-productive. CDR3 was defined according to IMGT convention as the region running from the second conserved V-encoded cysteine to the conserved J-encoded phenylalanine. The earlier analysis of about 530 of the donors excluded any sequence lacking an unambiguous match to a single V gene segment. An earlier analysis of approximately 590 of the donors called V segments functional above 56.7% productive rearrangements and segregating when the between-donor standard deviation exceeded 5%. A statistical classification framework was developed to diagnose cytomegalovirus status using the catalog of TCR beta chain sequences. V and J gene assignment, in a later analysis, came from comparing TCR nucleotide sequences with IMGT/GENE-DB human TR gene sequences. In a later analysis, CDR3 sequences and most-parsimonious VDJ recombination scenarios were assigned using the TCRdist pipeline. In a later analysis, each TCR beta chain was defined by its CDR3 amino acid sequence together with its V-gene family, and reads without a unique V-gene family were excluded. As a way to deal with suspected cross-contamination and a sequencing artifact, a later analysis dropped approximately 570 nucleotide sequences that were highly shared and had low generation probability. In a later analysis, a clonal expansion index was calculated for each public chain from normalized within-repertoire ranks of inferred template counts. In a later analysis, generation probabilities were computed with a VDJ recombination model fitted to out-of-frame rearrangements, and the resulting probabilities were checked against IGoR. In a later analysis, TCR-TCR, TCR-HLA and TCR-CMV co-occurrence was scored with hypergeometric tests, and a repertoire-size bias correction was applied to TCR pairs. In a later analysis, false discovery rates were estimated by permuting HLA or CMV assignments 20 times. In a later analysis, co-occurring TCRs were grouped using DBSCAN, and TCRdist sequence similarity was added for clustering within HLA-allele-positive subsets. For co-occurrence clustering, repertoires with fewer than 30,000 or more than 120,000 public chains were excluded, along with five or six repertoires with anomalous nucleotide sharing. This is the immuneACCESS table as TCRdb keeps it, with only in-frame sequences that have V and J called. A part of the clones is gone; compared with another copy, unresolved V genes explain less than half, and the rest is unexplained. The V and J calls and the clone size are those of that table, but D and trimming were determined from the DNA. A total of 50,000 to 60,000 clones appear in this sample, 75% to 80% of them only once. The top ten hold around 2.9% of the sample.

Overall study results and their limits: The classifier was reported to diagnose cytomegalovirus status with high specificity and sensitivity in both the original and validation cohorts. According to a later analysis, TCR association rates differed among HLA loci, with DRB1 alleles showing the most associated TCRs and HLA-C alleles showing the fewest. A further reported finding was that TCR beta sequences accurately predicted the HLA-A and HLA-B alleles for most subjects in the first cohort. Strong co-occurrence of HLA alleles, especially DR and DQ, made assigning TCR associations to individual alleles difficult. A later analysis associated some 17,000 TCR beta sequences with specific HLA alleles at a false discovery rate of 0.05. Presence/absence analyses assumed roughly uniform sequencing depth across donors, an assumption that may not hold. A cluster of highly shared sequence variants was judged likely to represent a technical artifact of the sequencing pipeline. Because the 87-base-pair reads could not distinguish some IMGT-functional V segments, including TRBV6-2 and TRBV6-3, those segments were excluded. A later genetic analysis reported fewer N-insertions in productive TCRs among donors in an Asian-associated ancestry cluster than the roughly 650-donor mean. In a later analysis, HLA-associated TCR beta chains were found to be more clonally expanded and to have lower generation probabilities than equally common non-associated chains. Correlated functional status among segregating V segments might reflect linkage disequilibrium, but an unknown experimental factor could not be ruled out. A later analysis found that most CMV-associated TCR beta chains appeared HLA-restricted, with HLA associations seemingly driven largely by CMV exposure. For the cohort, immune exposure information was limited to CMV serostatus. Some 15 rarely observed V segments, including chromosome 9 orphons, were excluded from the earlier analysis of approximately 500 of the donors because counts were too low. Most TCR sequences were seen in very few donors, while some public TCRs were found in many individuals. Three of the identified cytomegalovirus-associated TCR beta chains were confirmed in vitro to be specific for cytomegalovirus antigens. Only TCR beta chains were sequenced in this cohort, and the absence of alpha or paired-chain data limited detectable features. According to a later analysis, parvovirus B19, influenza, CMV and Epstein-Barr virus appeared linked to several top co-occurrence clusters. The study gave a list of more than 150 TCR beta chains associated with cytomegalovirus. Because HLA typing was missing for some donors at each locus, association tests included only the typed subset. An association between a missense DCLRE1C variant and V-gene and J-gene trimming of TCR beta chains was found in a later genetic analysis and replicated in an independent cohort. The authors suggested that the approach could potentially be extended to other disease states and immunological phenotypes. Broadly in line with IMGT annotations, most TCR beta V segments showed up in productive rearrangements about 87% or about 30% of the time in an earlier analysis of a few hundred of the donors.

The sequence links TRBV29-1 to TRBJ2-7, with 7 bases aligning to TRBD1. Sequencing was carried out using PBMCs. The source of this sequence is a woman between 40 and 55 years old in good health and CMV-seropositive. The CDR3 amino acid sequence is: CSVVDRVGDEQYF. The nucleotide sequence reads as follows: TGCAGCGTTGTAGACAGGGTTGGCGACGAGCAGTACTTC.